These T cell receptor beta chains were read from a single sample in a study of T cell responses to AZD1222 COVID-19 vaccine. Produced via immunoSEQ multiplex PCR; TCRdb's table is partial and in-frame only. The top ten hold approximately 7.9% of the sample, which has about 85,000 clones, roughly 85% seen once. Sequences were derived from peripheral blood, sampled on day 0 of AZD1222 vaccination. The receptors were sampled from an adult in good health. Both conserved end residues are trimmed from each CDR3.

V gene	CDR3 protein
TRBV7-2	ASSIGQGEGYEQY
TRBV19	ASSIRSSANYEQY
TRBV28	ASSFGQYSTDTQY
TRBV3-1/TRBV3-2	ASSQDSGGGQPQH
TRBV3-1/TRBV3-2	ASSQGHEQY
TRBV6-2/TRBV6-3	ASSYGRPVDEQY
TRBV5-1	ASSLRSDMNTEAF
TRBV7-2	ASSLVGNSNQPQH
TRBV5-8	ASSLERTKLF
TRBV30	AWSVNSPNEQF
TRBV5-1	ASSFVVGGNEQF
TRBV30	AWSLSMGANYGYT
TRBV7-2	ASSSVPWTSGSSYEQY
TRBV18	ASYAGTGGLQY
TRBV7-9	ASSTILYNEQF
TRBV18	ASSPRGGISGYNEQF
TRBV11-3	ASSLLGASVTDTQY
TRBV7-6	ASSFTSGRDTDTQY
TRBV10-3	AISGAPGNTIY
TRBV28	ASSPPRLVTAYEQY
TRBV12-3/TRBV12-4	ASREGTGSPF
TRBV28	ASSPRGNQPQH
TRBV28	ASSLTGLDGYT
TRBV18	ASSPQGNTEAF
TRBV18	ASSPAPGIEAF
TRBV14	ASSHGGGAPNTGELF
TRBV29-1	SVEETGGNTEAF
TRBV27	ASRGGVALH
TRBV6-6	ASSYPTGVNGETQY
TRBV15	ATSRERGPYNEQF
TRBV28	ASRPGGRIDEQY
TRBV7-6	ASSFLGLADQNTGELF
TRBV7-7	ASSLGVGGQETQY
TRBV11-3	ASSQWGSYEQY
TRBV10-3	AISSEGLAGTGELF
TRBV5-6	ASSVGPNQPQH
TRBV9	ASSVAIGQPQH
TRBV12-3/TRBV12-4	ASRRQGDYGYT
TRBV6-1	ASSEPRGAALGNTIY
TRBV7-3	ASSSGQGGRLGQF
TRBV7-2	ASSLEYGYNEQF
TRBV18	ASSPMKVNTEAF
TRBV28	ASSPTGGWSPLH
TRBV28	ATTPPRGAQY
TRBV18	ASSPTGTRDYGYT
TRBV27	ASSSRQVRVAF
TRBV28	ASSSPDTQY
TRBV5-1	ASSPDRGNSPLH
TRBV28	ASSLRYRGASTDTQY
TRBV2	ASRHSSGVSYEQY
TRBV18	ASSPLLGGAETGELF